This T cell receptor (beta chain) was observed in a study of shared clonotypes between healthy human individuals. The germline V and J ends were trimmed by 1 base and 2 bases, with 17 bases remaining between them. Germline lookup yields CDR1 LGHNA and CDR2 YSLEER. This CDR3 is built from 18 residues. Generated by immunoSEQ multiplex PCR, the TCRdb table keeps only in-frame clones and is missing some. Here the sample spans under 2,500,000 clones, 95% being singletons. J is TRBJ2-2 and V is TRBV4-3; maybe TRBD2 (6 bases). This receptor was identified in a man aged 18 to 30 in good health. Sequences were obtained from naive CD4+ T cells sorted from blood. The subset was: CD45RA+ positively selected. The CDR3 sequence: CASSQATSGRGNTGELFF. CDR3 coding DNA: TGCGCCAGCAGCCAAGCGACTTCAGGGCGGGGTAACACCGGGGAGCTGTTTTTT.